This T cell receptor beta chain was captured by sequencing in a study of Graves' ophthalmopathy and Graves' hyperthyroidism. RNA transcripts yielded amplified TCR beta CDR3 regions. A first-round RT-PCR used HTBI primers, followed by a second-round multiplex PCR. MiXCR was run by TCRdb on the multiplex PCR reads, yielding one entry per CDR3 protein. The sample lists about 620,000 distinct CDR3 sequences, 20% to 25% seen once, with more than 5.5% in the top ten. Germline CDR1 reads LGHNA; CDR2 reads YNFKEQ. The V end lost 0 bases, the J end lost 1 base, and 15 bases lay between the germline ends. This CDR3 has 17 residues.

This receptor was obtained from a woman aged 18-29 years with stable Graves' hyperthyroidism. Some clones in this sample may be carry-over from other donors' samples. Material for sequencing was peripheral blood. The chain employs TRBV4-2 and TRBJ1-1, with a possible D match to TRBD1 (6 bases). The CDR3 region is CASSQEGGKKWNTEAFF. The CDR3 DNA is TGTGCCAGCAGCCAAGAAGGGGGGAAAAAGTGGAACACTGAAGCTTTCTTT.